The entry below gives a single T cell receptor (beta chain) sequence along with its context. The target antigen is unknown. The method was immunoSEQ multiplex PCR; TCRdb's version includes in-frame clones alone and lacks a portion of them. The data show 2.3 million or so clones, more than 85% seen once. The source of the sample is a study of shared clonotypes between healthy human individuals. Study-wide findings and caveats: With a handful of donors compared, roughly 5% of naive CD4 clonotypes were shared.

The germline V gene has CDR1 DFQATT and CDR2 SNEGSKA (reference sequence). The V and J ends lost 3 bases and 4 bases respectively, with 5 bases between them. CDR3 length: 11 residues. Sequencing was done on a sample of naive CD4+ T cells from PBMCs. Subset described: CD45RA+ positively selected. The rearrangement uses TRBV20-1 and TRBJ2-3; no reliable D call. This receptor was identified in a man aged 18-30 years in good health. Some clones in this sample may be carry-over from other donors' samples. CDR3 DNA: TGCAGTGCTAGGGAGTCAGATACGCAGTATTTT. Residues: CSARESDTQYF.